This TCR beta chain was profiled in a study of identical twins. This clonotype was observed at least ten times. TCRdb itself ran the 5' RACE reads through MiXCR, one entry per CDR3 protein. The sample has a few hundred thousand distinct CDR3 sequences; around 9.7% are singletons. The CDR3 has 13 amino acids. The germline gives CDR1 SQVTM, CDR2 ANQGSEA. The V segment lost 7 bases and the J segment 3 bases; nucleotides outside the gene matches: 7. The clonotype comes from a woman between 45 and 60 years old in good health. The sample comprised naive T cells sorted from blood. The chain recombines TRBV29-1 with TRBJ2-3; 7 positions agree with TRBD1. CDR3 sequence: CSAMTGLTDTQYF. CDR3 sequence (DNA): TGCAGCGCCATGACAGGGTTGACAGATACGCAGTATTTT.